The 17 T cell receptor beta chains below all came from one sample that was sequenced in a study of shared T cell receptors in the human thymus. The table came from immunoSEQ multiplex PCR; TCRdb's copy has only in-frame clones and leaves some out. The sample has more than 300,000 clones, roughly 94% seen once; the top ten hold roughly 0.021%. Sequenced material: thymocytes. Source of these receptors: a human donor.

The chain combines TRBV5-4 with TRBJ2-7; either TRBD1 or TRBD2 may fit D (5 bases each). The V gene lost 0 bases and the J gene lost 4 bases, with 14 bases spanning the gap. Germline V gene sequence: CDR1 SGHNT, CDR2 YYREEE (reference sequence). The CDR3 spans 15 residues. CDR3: CASSLARDGAYEQYF. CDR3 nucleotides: TGTGCCAGCAGCTTGGCACGGGACGGAGCTTACGAGCAGTACTTC.

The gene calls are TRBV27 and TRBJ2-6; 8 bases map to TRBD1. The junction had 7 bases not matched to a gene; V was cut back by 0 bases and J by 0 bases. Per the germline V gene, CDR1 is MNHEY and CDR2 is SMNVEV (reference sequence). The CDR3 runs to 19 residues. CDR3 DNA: TGTGCCAGCAGTTTATCGGCCAGGGGGCCCCCCTCTGGGGCCAACGTCCTGACTTTC. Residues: CASSLSARGPPSGANVLTF.

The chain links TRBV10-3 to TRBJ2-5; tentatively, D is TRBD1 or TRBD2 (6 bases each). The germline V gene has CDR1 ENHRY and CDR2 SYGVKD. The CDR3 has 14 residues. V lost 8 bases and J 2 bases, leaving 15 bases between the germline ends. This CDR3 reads CAIAEGDPQETQYF. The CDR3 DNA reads TGTGCCATCGCGGAGGGGGATCCACAAGAGACCCAGTACTTC.

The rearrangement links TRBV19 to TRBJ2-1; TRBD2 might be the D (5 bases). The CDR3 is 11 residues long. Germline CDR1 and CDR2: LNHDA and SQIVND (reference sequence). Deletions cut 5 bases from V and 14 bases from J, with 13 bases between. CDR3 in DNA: TGTGCCAGTAGTGACCGGGATCAGGAGTTCTTC. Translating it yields CASSDRDQEFF.

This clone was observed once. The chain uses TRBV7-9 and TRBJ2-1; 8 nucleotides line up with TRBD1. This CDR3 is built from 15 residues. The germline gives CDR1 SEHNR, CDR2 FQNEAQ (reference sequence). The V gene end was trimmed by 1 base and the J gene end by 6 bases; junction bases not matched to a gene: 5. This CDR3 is CASSLEDRGPNEQFF. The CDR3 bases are TGTGCCAGCAGCTTAGAAGACAGGGGCCCCAATGAGCAGTTCTTC.

CDR3 region: CASSAGTNFYEQYF. DNA of the CDR3: TGTGCCAGCAGCGCCGGGACAAATTTCTACGAGCAGTACTTC. V gene TRBV5-6 combines with J gene TRBJ2-7; tentatively, D is TRBD1 (6 bases). This CDR3 spans 14 amino acids. The V and J ends lost 4 bases and 3 bases respectively, with 14 bases between them. Germline-derived CDR1 and CDR2 are SGHDT and YYEEEE.

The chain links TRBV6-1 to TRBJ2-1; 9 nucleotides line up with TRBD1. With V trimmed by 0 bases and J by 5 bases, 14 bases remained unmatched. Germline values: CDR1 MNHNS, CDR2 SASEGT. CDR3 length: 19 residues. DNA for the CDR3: TGTGCCAGCAGTGAAGCGCGAAATTTAGGGACAGGGTTGAACAATGAGCAGTTCTTC. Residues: CASSEARNLGTGLNNEQFF.

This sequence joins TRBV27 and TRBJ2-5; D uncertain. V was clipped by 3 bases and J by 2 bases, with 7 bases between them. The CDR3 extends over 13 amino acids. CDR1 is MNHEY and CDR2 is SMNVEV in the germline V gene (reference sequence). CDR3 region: CASSFAYQETQYF. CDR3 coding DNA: TGTGCCAGCAGTTTCGCCTATCAAGAGACCCAGTACTTC.

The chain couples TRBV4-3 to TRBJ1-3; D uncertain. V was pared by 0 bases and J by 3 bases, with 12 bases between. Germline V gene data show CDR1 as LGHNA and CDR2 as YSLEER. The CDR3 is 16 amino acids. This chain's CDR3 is CASSQDGEGYGNTIYF. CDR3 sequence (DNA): TGCGCCAGCAGCCAAGATGGAGAGGGATATGGAAACACCATATATTTT.

The CDR3 reads CASSLSTFYEQYF. In DNA form, the CDR3 reads TGTGCCAGCAGTTTATCCACTTTCTACGAGCAGTACTTC. The chain uses TRBV28 and TRBJ2-7, with D unclear. The CDR3 sequence is 13 residues long. Germline V gene sequence: CDR1 MDHEN, CDR2 SYDVKM. Trimming shortened V by 1 base and J by 3 bases, and 7 bases separated the two germline ends.

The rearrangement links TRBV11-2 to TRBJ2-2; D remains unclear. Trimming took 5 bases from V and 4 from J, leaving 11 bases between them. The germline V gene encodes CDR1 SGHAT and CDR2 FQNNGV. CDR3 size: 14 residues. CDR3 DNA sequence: TGTGCCAGCAGCCCTCGAAGGTTCACCGGGGAGCTGTTTTTT. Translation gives CASSPRRFTGELFF.

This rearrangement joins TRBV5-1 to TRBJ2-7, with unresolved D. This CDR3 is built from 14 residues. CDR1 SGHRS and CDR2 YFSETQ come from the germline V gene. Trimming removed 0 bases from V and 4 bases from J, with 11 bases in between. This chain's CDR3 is CASSLEWGGYEQYF. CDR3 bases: TGCGCCAGCAGCTTGGAGTGGGGTGGATACGAGCAGTACTTC. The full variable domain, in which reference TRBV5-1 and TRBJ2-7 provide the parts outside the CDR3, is KAGVTQTPRYLIKTRGQQVTLSCSPISGHRSVSWYQQTPGQGLQFLFEYFSETQRNKGNFPGRFSGRQFSNSRSEMNVSTLELGDSALYLCASSLEWGGYEQYFGPGTRLTVT.

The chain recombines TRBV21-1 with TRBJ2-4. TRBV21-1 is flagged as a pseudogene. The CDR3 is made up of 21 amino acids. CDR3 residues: CASSKSRKGTIKSLAKNIQYF. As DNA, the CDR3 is TGTGCCAGCAGCAAAAGCCGTAAGGGAACCATTAAATCCCTAGCCAAAAACATTCAGTACTTC.

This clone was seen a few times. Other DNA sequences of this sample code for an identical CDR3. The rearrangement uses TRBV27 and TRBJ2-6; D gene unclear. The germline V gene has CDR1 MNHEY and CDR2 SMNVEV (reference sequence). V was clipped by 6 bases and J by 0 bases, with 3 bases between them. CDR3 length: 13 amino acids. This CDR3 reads CASSPSGANVLTF. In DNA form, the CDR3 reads TGTGCCAGCAGCCCCTCTGGGGCCAACGTCCTGACTTTC.

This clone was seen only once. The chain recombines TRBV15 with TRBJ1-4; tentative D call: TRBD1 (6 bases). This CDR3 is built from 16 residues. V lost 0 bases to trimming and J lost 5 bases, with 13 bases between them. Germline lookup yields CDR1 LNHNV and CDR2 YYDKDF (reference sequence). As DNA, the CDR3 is TGTGCCACCAGCAGAGAAGTGCAGGGGTTGAATGAAAAACTGTTTTTT. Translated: CATSREVQGLNEKLFF.

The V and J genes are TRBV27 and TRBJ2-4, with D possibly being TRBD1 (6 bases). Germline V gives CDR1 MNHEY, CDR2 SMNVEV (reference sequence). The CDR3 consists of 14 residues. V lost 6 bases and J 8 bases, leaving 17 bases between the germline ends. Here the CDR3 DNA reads TGTGCCAGCAGATCGACAGGAACCTGGGACATTCAGTACTTC. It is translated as CASRSTGTWDIQYF.

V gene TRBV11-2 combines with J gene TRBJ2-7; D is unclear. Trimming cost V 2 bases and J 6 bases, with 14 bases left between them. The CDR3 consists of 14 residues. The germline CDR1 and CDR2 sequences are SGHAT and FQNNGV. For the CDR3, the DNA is TGTGCCAGCAGCTTACAGGACCCTGGGGTCGAGCAGTACTTC. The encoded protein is CASSLQDPGVEQYF.